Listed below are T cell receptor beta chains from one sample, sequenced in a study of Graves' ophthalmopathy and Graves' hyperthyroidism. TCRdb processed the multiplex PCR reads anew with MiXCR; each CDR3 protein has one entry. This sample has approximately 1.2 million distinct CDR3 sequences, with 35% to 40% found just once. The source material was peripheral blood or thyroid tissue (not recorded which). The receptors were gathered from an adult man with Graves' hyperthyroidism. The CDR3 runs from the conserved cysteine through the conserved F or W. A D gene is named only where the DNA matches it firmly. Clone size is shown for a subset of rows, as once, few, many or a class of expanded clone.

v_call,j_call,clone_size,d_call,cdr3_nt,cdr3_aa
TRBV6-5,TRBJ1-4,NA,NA,TGTGCCAGCAGTACCCCGGGACAACCTGCAACTAATGAAAAACTGTTTTTT,CASSTPGQPATNEKLFF
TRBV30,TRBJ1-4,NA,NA,TGTGCCTGCCCGGGGGGGGCTAATGAAAAACTGTTTTTT,CACPGGANEKLFF
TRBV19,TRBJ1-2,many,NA,TGTGCCGTATACTGGGGCGACTATGGCTACACCTTC,CAVYWGDYGYTF
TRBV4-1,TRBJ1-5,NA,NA,TGCGCCAGCAGCCAAGACCCCACGCAGGGGTGGAGGCAGCCCCAGCATTTT,CASSQDPTQGWRQPQHF
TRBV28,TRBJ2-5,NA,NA,TGTGCCAGCAGTTTGTGGACAAACCAAGAGACCCAGTACTTC,CASSLWTNQETQYF
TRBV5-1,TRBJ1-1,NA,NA,TGCGCCAGCAGGGTGGCAGACACTGAAGCTTTCTTT,CASRVADTEAFF
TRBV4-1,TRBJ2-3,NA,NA,TGCGCCAGCAGCAGATCTAGCCACTACACAGATACGCAGTATTTT,CASSRSSHYTDTQYF
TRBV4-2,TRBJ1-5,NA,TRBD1,TGTGCCAGCAGCACGGGACAGGGAGAGCCCCAGCATTTT,CASSTGQGEPQHF
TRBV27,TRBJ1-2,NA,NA,TGTGCCAGCAGTTACAGGATGGCTAACTATGGCTACACCTTC,CASSYRMANYGYTF
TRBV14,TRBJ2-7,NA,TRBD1,TGTGCCAGGAGCCAAGAGGGGACAGGGTTCTACGAGCAGTACTTC,CARSQEGTGFYEQYF
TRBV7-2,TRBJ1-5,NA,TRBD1,TGTGCCAGCAGCCAAAAGGCAGGGGGCGGTAATCAGCCCCAGCATTTT,CASSQKAGGGNQPQHF
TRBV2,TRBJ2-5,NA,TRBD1,TGTGCCAGCAGCTTCGGGACAGAAATTGGAGAGACCCAGTACTTC,CASSFGTEIGETQYF
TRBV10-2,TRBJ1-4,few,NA,TGCGCCAGCATGAGACAGGAAAAACTGTTTTTT,CASMRQEKLFF
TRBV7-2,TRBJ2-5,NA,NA,TGTGCCAGCAGCTTTGGTACAGTGGGACAGACCCAGTACTTC,CASSFGTVGQTQYF
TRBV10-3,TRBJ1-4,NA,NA,TGTGCTAGTAGAGGAGACGGGACATTGACAACTAATGAAAAACTGTTTTTT,CASRGDGTLTTNEKLFF
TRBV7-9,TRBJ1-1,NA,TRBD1,TGTGCCAGCAGCTTAGATCCGACAGGGGAAGCTTTCTTT,CASSLDPTGEAFF
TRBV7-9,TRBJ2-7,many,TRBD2,TGTGCCAGTGAGCGGGACTCCTACGAGCAGTACTTC,CASERDSYEQYF
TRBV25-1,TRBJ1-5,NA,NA,TGTGCCAGCAGTGAGGTGGGGCCTGGATGGCCCCAGCATTTT,CASSEVGPGWPQHF
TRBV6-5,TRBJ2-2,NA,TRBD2,TGTGCCCGCAGTTACTCAAGGCTAGCGGACGCTCCGAACACCGGGGAGCTGTTTTTT,CARSYSRLADAPNTGELFF
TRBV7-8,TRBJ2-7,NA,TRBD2,TGTGCCAGCAGCTTCCCTTTTAGCGGGAGCTACGAGCAGTACTTC,CASSFPFSGSYEQYF
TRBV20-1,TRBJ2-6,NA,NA,TGCAGTGCTAGTGGGGGCGCCCCGATATTTGGGGCCAACGTCCTGACTTTC,CSASGGAPIFGANVLTF
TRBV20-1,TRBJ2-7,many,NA,TGCAGTGCGCCCCATCCCCAGAACTACGAGCAGTACTTC,CSAPHPQNYEQYF
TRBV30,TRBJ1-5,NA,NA,TGTGCCTGGAGTGCCAGTGGGGCAGGGGCCAATCAGCCCCAGCATTTT,CAWSASGAGANQPQHF
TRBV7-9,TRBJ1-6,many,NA,TGTGCCAGCAGCGCCCGAGCGGGAGCCTCCCATTCACCCCTCCACTTT,CASSARAGASHSPLHF
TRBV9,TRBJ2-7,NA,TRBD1,TGTGCCAGCAGTCCTACCCGGACAGGGGCAGGAGAGCAGTACTTC,CASSPTRTGAGEQYF
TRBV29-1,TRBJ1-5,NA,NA,TGCAGCGTTTGGAACGGTATCGGCAATCAGCCCCAGCATTTT,CSVWNGIGNQPQHF
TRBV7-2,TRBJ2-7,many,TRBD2,TGTGCCAGCAGCTTAGGGCTAGCGGGGCCAGGGGAGCAGTACTTC,CASSLGLAGPGEQYF
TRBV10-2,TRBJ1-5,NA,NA,TGCGCCAGCAGTGGATCAGATCTGCCCAATCAGCCCCAGCATTTT,CASSGSDLPNQPQHF
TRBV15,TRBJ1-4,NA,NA,TGTGCCACCAGAGGCCCGGGGGGAGAAAAACTGTTTTTT,CATRGPGGEKLFF
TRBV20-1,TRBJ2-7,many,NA,TGCAGTGCTAGATGGAGGGTCGGCGCCTACGAGCAGTACTTC,CSARWRVGAYEQYF
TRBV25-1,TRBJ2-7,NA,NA,TGTGCCAGCAGCGGAGATGCATACGAGCAGTACTTC,CASSGDAYEQYF
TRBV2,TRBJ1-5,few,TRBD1,TGTGCCAGCGGGACAGGGGGGCGAAATCAGCCCCAGCATTTT,CASGTGGRNQPQHF
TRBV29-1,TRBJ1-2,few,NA,TGCAGCGTTGGGGGTAGGAACTATGGCTACACCTTC,CSVGGRNYGYTF
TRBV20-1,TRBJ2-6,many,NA,TGCAGTGCTATTAGGGACTCTGGGGCCAACGTCCTGACTTTC,CSAIRDSGANVLTF
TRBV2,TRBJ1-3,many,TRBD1,TGTGCCAGCAGCCCGGACAGGGGGCGGAACACCATATATTTT,CASSPDRGRNTIYF
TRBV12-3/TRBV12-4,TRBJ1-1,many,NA,TGTGCCAGCAGTTTCTCCGGTTTGAACACTGAAGCTTTCTTT,CASSFSGLNTEAFF
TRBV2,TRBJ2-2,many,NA,TGTGCCAGCAGTGCGAGGGTCACCGGGGAGCTGTTTTTT,CASSARVTGELFF
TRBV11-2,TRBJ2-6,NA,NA,TGTGCCAGCAGCCCCCGAGGGATTGAAGCTTTC,CASSPRGIEAF
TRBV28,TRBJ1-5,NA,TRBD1,TGTGCCAGCAGTTTAGAGGCAGGGGGCGGTGCCCAGCATTTT,CASSLEAGGGAQHF
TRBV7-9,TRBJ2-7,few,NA,TGTGCCGAAGAGCCGACCGGAACCTACTCCTACGAGCAGTACTTC,CAEEPTGTYSYEQYF
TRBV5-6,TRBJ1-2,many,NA,TGTGCCAGCAGCTTGGCATCCGGGGCGGACACCTTC,CASSLASGADTF
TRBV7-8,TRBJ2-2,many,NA,TGTGCCAGCAGCTTAAGACACACCGGGGAGCTGTTTTTT,CASSLRHTGELFF
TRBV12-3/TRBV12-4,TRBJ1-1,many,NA,TGTGCCAGCAGCCCCCTCCTGTCTGCGGGGGAGAACACTGAAGCTTTCTTT,CASSPLLSAGENTEAFF
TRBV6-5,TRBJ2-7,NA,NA,TGTGCCAGCAGTAGGGGTACGGGAAAGACGGCCGTGGGCTCCGAGCAGTACTTC,CASSRGTGKTAVGSEQYF
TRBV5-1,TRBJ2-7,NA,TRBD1,TGCGCCAGCCGGGGACAGGGGGACTCCTACGAGCAGTACTTC,CASRGQGDSYEQYF
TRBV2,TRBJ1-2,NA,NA,TGTGCCAGCAGCCAAGACCTGTCCGCCAAGGATGGCTACACCTTC,CASSQDLSAKDGYTF
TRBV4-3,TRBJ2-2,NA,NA,TGCGCCAGCAGCCAATCGGCCATAGCCTTCACCGGGGAGCTGTTTTTT,CASSQSAIAFTGELFF
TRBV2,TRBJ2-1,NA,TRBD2,TGTGCCAGCAGCACCGGGAGGGTTGAGCAGTTCTTC,CASSTGRVEQFF
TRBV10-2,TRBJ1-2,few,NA,TGCGCCAGCAGTGAGTTGGGGATTAATTATGGCTACACCTTC,CASSELGINYGYTF
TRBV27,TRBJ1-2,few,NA,TGTGCCAGCAGTTCCTCGACCAGGGGAGGGTATGGCTACACCTTC,CASSSSTRGGYGYTF
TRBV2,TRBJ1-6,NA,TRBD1,TGTGCCAGCAGTGAAGCCGGGACAGGGGGTCCACCCCTCCACTTT,CASSEAGTGGPPLHF
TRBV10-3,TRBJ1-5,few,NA,TGTGCCAGCAGTTACTCTTTCGGTACAGGAAAACAGCCCCAGCATTTT,CASSYSFGTGKQPQHF
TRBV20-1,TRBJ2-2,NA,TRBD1,TGCAGTGCTAGAGATACAACAGGGGCGAACACCGGGGAGCTGTTTTTT,CSARDTTGANTGELFF
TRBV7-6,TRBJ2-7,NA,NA,TGTGCCAGCAGCTTAGCGCTGGGGACCGGAGGTGGCTACGAGCAGTACTTC,CASSLALGTGGGYEQYF
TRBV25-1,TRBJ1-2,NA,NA,TGTGCCAGCAGTTTATCGCGACTAAGGGTTGACTATGGCTACACCTTC,CASSLSRLRVDYGYTF